The 32 T cell receptor beta chains below come from one sample, sequenced in a study of blood T cell repertoires in COVID-19. The table came from immunoSEQ multiplex PCR; TCRdb's copy has only in-frame clones and leaves some out. The table records 300,000 to 350,000 clones, roughly 87% of them present only once. Sequenced material: PBMCs or T cells enriched from blood (not recorded which). All receptors derive from a woman aged 25 to 45 who had recovered from COVID-19.

This sequence joins TRBV30 and TRBJ2-7; D is unresolved. This CDR3 spans 11 amino acids. Trimming removed 0 bases from V and 5 bases from J, with 5 bases in between. Germline V gene sequence: CDR1 GTSNPN, CDR2 SVGIG (reference sequence). The CDR3 region has the DNA TGTGCCTGGAGTGTAGTAGACGAGCAGTACTTC. Its translation: CAWSVVDEQYF. The full variable domain, its missing parts supplied by reference TRBV30 and TRBJ2-7, is SQTIHQWPATLVQPVGSPLSLECTVEGTSNPNLYWYRQAAGRGLQLLFYSVGIGQISSEVPQNLSASRPQDRQFILSSKKLLLSDSGFYLCAWSVVDEQYFGPGTRLTVT.

In its sample, this clone was seen once. The chain links TRBV6-5 to TRBJ2-7; a possible D gene is TRBD1 (6 bases). V lost 6 bases, J lost 5 bases, and 17 bases lay in between. CDR1 and CDR2 (germline): MNHEY, SVGAGI. CDR3 length equals 14 residues. The CDR3 DNA follows: TGTGCCAGCAGAGCAGGGGCCGGCCTAAACGAGCAGTACTTC. Amino acid sequence: CASRAGAGLNEQYF.

Written as DNA, the CDR3 is TGTGCCAGCAGTACTAGGGGGCATGAGCAGTTCTTC. It translates to CASSTRGHEQFF. V usage is TRBV12-3 or TRBV12-4 and J usage is TRBJ2-1; 7 positions match TRBD1. The CDR3 runs to 12 residues. Trimming took 5 bases from V and 8 from J; bases not matched to a gene: 3.

The chain combines TRBV4-3 with TRBJ1-2, with 8 bases that match TRBD1. Germline lookup yields CDR1 LGHNA and CDR2 YSLEER. The V gene end was trimmed by 0 bases and the J gene end by 2 bases; junction bases not matched to a gene: 2. The length of the CDR3 is 15 residues. The CDR3 DNA follows: TGCGCCAGCAGCCAAGACCGGGACAGGAACTATGGCTACACCTTC. This gives the protein CASSQDRDRNYGYTF.

This rearrangement joins TRBV7-9 to TRBJ1-2; 11 bases match TRBD1. J was trimmed by 3 bases and V by 5 bases; bases with no gene match: 8. The CDR3 contains 16 residues. CDR1 SEHNR and CDR2 FQNEAQ come from the germline V gene (reference sequence). In DNA, the CDR3 is TGTGCCAGCAGCCCGGGTGGGACAGGGGGTGACTATGGCTACACCTTC. Translation gives CASSPGGTGGDYGYTF.

J is TRBJ1-2 and V is TRBV27; 7 nucleotides agree with TRBD1. The V and J ends lost 5 bases and 4 bases, in that order; junction bases with no gene match: 7. CDR1 is MNHEY, CDR2 SMNVEV, per germline (reference sequence). The CDR3 spans 14 residues. CDR3 amino acids: CASSPTGRGYGYTF. In DNA form, the CDR3 reads TGTGCCAGCAGTCCGACAGGGCGAGGCTATGGCTACACCTTC.

Here the CDR3 reads CASSQGSYSPLHF. Written as DNA, the CDR3 is TGTGCCAGCAGCCAAGGTTCGTATTCACCCCTCCACTTT. This chain joins TRBV3-1 (or the pseudogene TRBV3-2) and TRBJ1-6; D call uncertain. Trimming removed 1 base at V and 8 bases at J, with 6 bases between. Germline CDR1 and CDR2: LGHDT and YNNKEL (reference sequence). This CDR3 is 13 amino acids long.

In nucleotides, the CDR3 is TGTGCCAGCAGCTTAGGGGCGAACACTGAAGCTTTCTTT. It codes for CASSLGANTEAFF. The chain has TRBV7-9 and TRBJ1-1, with D hard to call. With 1 base removed from V and 1 base from J, the gap between germline ends came to 4 bases. Germline CDR1 is SEHNR and CDR2 is FQNEAQ (reference sequence). There are 13 residues in the CDR3.

The V call is TRBV14, the J call TRBJ1-1, with D maybe TRBD1 (5 bases). CDR1 and CDR2 from the germline V gene are SGHDN and FVKESK. Trimming shortened V by 5 bases and J by 5 bases, and 9 bases separated the two germline ends. This CDR3 is 12 amino acids long. The CDR3 region is CASSFQGTEAFF. The CDR3 region has the DNA TGTGCCAGCAGCTTCCAGGGAACTGAAGCTTTCTTT.

The chain joins TRBV27 to TRBJ1-6; a possible D gene is TRBD1 (5 bases). Per germline, CDR1 MNHEY and CDR2 SMNVEV (reference sequence). The CDR3 totals 15 residues. V was shortened by 3 bases and J by 2 bases, with 8 bases between the two germline ends. The CDR3 nucleotides read TGTGCCAGCAGTTTTACAGGCCCCTATAATTCACCCCTCCACTTT. Translated, it gives CASSFTGPYNSPLHF.

The V gene is TRBV3-1 (or the pseudogene TRBV3-2), the J gene TRBJ2-3; 8 bases are shared with TRBD1. V lost 4 bases to trimming and J lost 2 bases; unmatched junction nucleotides: 2. The CDR3 is made up of 14 amino acids. The V gene's germline CDR1 is LGHDT and CDR2 YNNKEL (reference sequence). CDR3 loop: CASSRQGNTDTQYF. The CDR3 nucleotides are TGTGCCAGCAGCCGACAGGGGAACACAGATACGCAGTATTTT.

This clone appeared a few times. The gene calls are TRBV19 and TRBJ1-4; TRBD1 matches 8 bases. This CDR3 region has 14 residues. With V trimmed by 7 bases and J by 8 bases, 9 bases remained unmatched. Germline V gives CDR1 LNHDA, CDR2 SQIVND (reference sequence). The CDR3 DNA is TGTGCCAGTAACCCAGGGGGCGTCTACGAAAAACTGTTTTTT. It yields the protein CASNPGGVYEKLFF.

The chain carries TRBV11-2 and TRBJ2-7; D may be TRBD1 (6 bases). Germline CDR1 is SGHAT and CDR2 is FQNNGV. The CDR3 spans 14 residues. The V end lost 4 bases, the J end lost 0 bases, and 10 bases lay between the germline ends. CDR3 sequence (DNA): TGTGCCAGCAGCTCGTCAGGGGTCTCCTACGAGCAGTACTTC. As protein: CASSSSGVSYEQYF.

The V call is TRBV19, the J call TRBJ1-1; 10 bases align to TRBD1. The CDR3 runs to 16 residues. CDR1 LNHDA and CDR2 SQIVND come from the germline V gene (reference sequence). With 6 bases clipped from V and 0 bases from J, the junction kept 7 bases outside the gene matches. This CDR3 is CASRPRQGAMNTEAFF. In DNA form, the CDR3 reads TGTGCCAGTAGACCCCGACAGGGGGCTATGAACACTGAAGCTTTCTTT.

This clone was observed a few times. V usage is TRBV7-9 and J usage is TRBJ2-5, with D tentatively TRBD2 (5 bases). With 3 bases removed from V and 5 bases from J, the gap between germline ends came to 10 bases. CDR3 length: 13 amino acids. Germline-derived CDR1 and CDR2 are SEHNR and FQNEAQ (reference sequence). The CDR3 protein is CASSLTGWETQYF. The CDR3 bases are TGTGCCAGCAGCTTGACGGGGTGGGAGACCCAGTACTTC.

Only one count was recorded for this clone. The chain has TRBV19 and TRBJ2-3, with a weak D call TRBD1 (5 bases). The CDR3 has 14 amino acids. Germline CDR1 LNHDA, CDR2 SQIVND (reference sequence). V was trimmed by 8 bases and J by 2 bases, leaving 14 bases between them. In nucleotides, the CDR3 is TGTGCCAGTGCCTTGGTAGGGGTCACAGATACGCAGTATTTT. This codes for CASALVGVTDTQYF.

The chain uses TRBV19 and TRBJ2-1; 7 bases map to TRBD2. V trimming: 6 bases; J trimming: 9 bases; junction bases outside the gene matches: 2. Germline V gene lookup returns CDR1 LNHDA and CDR2 SQIVND (reference sequence). The CDR3 is made up of 11 amino acids. The CDR3 loop reads CASRTSTEQFF. For the CDR3, the DNA is TGTGCCAGTAGGACTAGCACTGAGCAGTTCTTC.

V usage is TRBV5-1 and J usage is TRBJ1-1; 10 nucleotides align to TRBD1. The V gene end was trimmed by 2 bases and the J gene end by 11 bases; junction bases not matched to a gene: 18. This CDR3 is 17 amino acids long. Germline V lookup: CDR1 SGHRS, CDR2 YFSETQ. The chain's CDR3 is CASSFKGHDTGTGDAFF. The CDR3 bases are TGCGCCAGCAGCTTCAAAGGTCATGACACCGGGACAGGGGATGCTTTCTTT.

This chain links TRBV28 with TRBJ2-7, with 9 bases fitting TRBD1. There are 13 residues in the CDR3. The germline V gene encodes CDR1 MDHEN and CDR2 SYDVKM. V gave up 6 bases and J gave up 2 bases; unmatched junction bases: 2. CDR3 nucleotides: TGTGCCAGCAGGGACAGGGGCACCTACGAGCAGTACTTC. Amino acid sequence: CASRDRGTYEQYF.

The chain recombines TRBV28 with TRBJ1-4; weak D call: TRBD1 (6 bases). Trimming shortened V by 3 bases and J by 8 bases, and 13 bases separated the two germline ends. This CDR3 is built from 14 residues. From germline, CDR1 is MDHEN and CDR2 SYDVKM. The CDR3 DNA is TGTGCCAGCAGTTTCAAGGGGGAAAGAGAAAAACTGTTTTTT. Translating gives CASSFKGEREKLFF.

This chain uses TRBV7-6 with TRBJ2-1; 7 nucleotides align to TRBD2. CDR1 and CDR2 (germline): SGHVS, FNYEAQ. This CDR3 region has 15 residues. The J segment lost 1 base and the V segment lost 1 base, leaving 1 base of the junction unmatched. The CDR3 reads CASSLGGGSYNEQFF. Written as DNA, the CDR3 is TGTGCCAGCAGCTTAGGCGGGGGATCCTACAATGAGCAGTTCTTC.

J is TRBJ2-3 and V is TRBV7-6; D is perhaps TRBD2 (6 bases). The germline V gene has CDR1 SGHVS and CDR2 FNYEAQ. The germline V and J ends were trimmed by 3 bases and 0 bases, with 16 bases remaining between them. The CDR3 extends over 17 amino acids. CDR3 in DNA: TGTGCCAGCAGCTTTATGGTCCGGGGGAAAAGCACAGATACGCAGTATTTT. It yields the protein CASSFMVRGKSTDTQYF.

The CDR3 region is CASSPSVEPLQAYTF. As DNA, the CDR3 is TGTGCCAGCTCCCCATCGGTGGAGCCTTTACAGGCCTACACCTTC. The chain is built from TRBV18 and TRBJ1-2; tentatively, D is TRBD1 (5 bases). The germline V gene encodes CDR1 KGHSH and CDR2 LQKENI. Deletions cut 6 bases from V and 10 bases from J, with 24 bases between. This CDR3 has 15 amino acids.

This chain uses TRBV5-6 with TRBJ2-5; 10 nucleotides align to TRBD1. The CDR3 sequence is 16 residues long. Germline V gives CDR1 SGHDT, CDR2 YYEEEE. J lost 3 bases, V lost 4 bases, and 9 bases had no gene match. CDR3 bases: TGTGCCAGCAGCCTACCGGGACAGGGGCAAGAAGAGACCCAGTACTTC. Translation: CASSLPGQGQEETQYF.

Worth noting for this clone: This sample also contains other DNA sequences that code for the same CDR3. The rearrangement uses TRBV15 and TRBJ2-7, with 8 bases lining up with TRBD1. With 1 base clipped from V and 5 bases from J, the junction kept 7 bases outside the gene matches. The CDR3 is made up of 15 amino acids. The V gene's germline CDR1 is LNHNV and CDR2 YYDKDF (reference sequence). DNA for the CDR3: TGTGCCACCAGCAGAGTCGGCCAGGGGGCACACGAGCAGTACTTC. It is translated as CATSRVGQGAHEQYF.

V and J are TRBV6-5 and TRBJ2-2; 10 bases agree with TRBD1. The V and J ends lost 6 bases and 3 bases, in that order; junction bases with no gene match: 4. Germline assignment: CDR1 MNHEY and CDR2 SVGAGI. CDR3 size: 15 residues. The CDR3: CASSLGTGDTGELFF. The CDR3 coding sequence is TGTGCCAGCAGCCTCGGGACAGGGGACACCGGGGAGCTGTTTTTT.

The CDR3 region has the DNA TGTGCCAGCAGTCGGGGACAGGGGATGCCTGAAGCTTTCTTT. Translation gives CASSRGQGMPEAFF. The rearrangement uses TRBV2 and TRBJ1-1, with 10 nucleotides matching TRBD1. The germline gives CDR1 SNHLY, CDR2 FYNNEI. Unmatched junction bases numbered 6, after V lost 5 bases and J lost 6 bases. The CDR3 consists of 14 residues. Supplemented by reference TRBV2 and TRBJ1-1, the full variable domain reads EPEVTQTPSHQVTQMGQEVILRCVPISNHLYFYWYRQILGQKVEFLVSFYNNEISEKSEIFDDQFSVERPDGSNFTLKIRSTKLEDSAMYFCASSRGQGMPEAFFGQGTRLTVV.

The table lists this clone with a count of one. The chain carries TRBV28 and TRBJ1-1; a weak D match, TRBD1 (6 bases). V lost 8 bases and J lost 5, with 18 bases in between. The CDR3 has 14 residues. Germline CDR1 reads MDHEN; CDR2 reads SYDVKM. The CDR3 bases are TGTGCCAGCGAGGTCACAGGGTTTCGGACTGAAGCTTTCTTT. Protein product: CASEVTGFRTEAFF.

The J gene is TRBJ2-5, the V gene TRBV3-1 (or the pseudogene TRBV3-2); TRBD1 matches 8 bases. The CDR3 consists of 17 residues. V lost 5 bases to trimming and J lost 2 bases; unmatched junction nucleotides: 13. Germline values: CDR1 LGHDT, CDR2 YNNKEL (reference sequence). As DNA, the CDR3 is TGTGCCAGCAGCACGGGGATTCCAACAGGGGGACAAGAGACCCAGTACTTC. Its protein is CASSTGIPTGGQETQYF.

This chain joins TRBV9 and TRBJ2-1; TRBD2 matches 9 bases. The CDR3 consists of 16 residues. V was clipped by 5 bases and J by 7 bases; unmatched bases: 13. Germline V gene lookup returns CDR1 SGDLS and CDR2 YYNGEE. The CDR3 spells CASSDRFGGGVNEQFF. DNA for the CDR3: TGTGCCAGCAGTGACCGGTTTGGCGGGGGGGTAAATGAGCAGTTCTTC.

CDR3 nucleotides: TGTGCCAGCAGCCAGCTTAGCGGGGGGGCCAAGCACAATGAGCAGTTCTTC. Translation gives CASSQLSGGAKHNEQFF. This chain connects TRBV7-6 to TRBJ2-1; 11 positions agree with TRBD2. Germline values: CDR1 SGHVS, CDR2 FNYEAQ. The length of the CDR3 is 17 residues. The V segment lost 5 bases and the J segment 5 bases; nucleotides outside the gene matches: 11.

This chain joins TRBV2 and TRBJ1-5; D perhaps matches TRBD1 (5 bases). CDR1 is SNHLY, CDR2 FYNNEI, per germline. V gave up 6 bases and J gave up 11 bases, with 20 bases separating them. This CDR3 contains 14 residues. The CDR3 loop is CASSPGHAVGAQHF. CDR3 sequence (DNA): TGTGCCAGCAGCCCTGGACACGCAGTTGGAGCCCAGCATTTT.